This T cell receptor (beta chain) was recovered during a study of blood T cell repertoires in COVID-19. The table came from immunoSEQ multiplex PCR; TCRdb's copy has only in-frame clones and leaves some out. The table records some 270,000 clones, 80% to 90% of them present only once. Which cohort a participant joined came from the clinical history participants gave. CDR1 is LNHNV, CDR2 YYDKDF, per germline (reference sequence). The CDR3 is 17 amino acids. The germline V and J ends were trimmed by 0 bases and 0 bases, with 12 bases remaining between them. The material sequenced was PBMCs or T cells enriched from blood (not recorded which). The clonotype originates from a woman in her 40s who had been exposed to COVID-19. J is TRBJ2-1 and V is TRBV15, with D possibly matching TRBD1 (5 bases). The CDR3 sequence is CATSRDLDSFSYNEQFF. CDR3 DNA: TGTGCCACCAGCAGAGATCTCGACAGCTTCTCCTACAATGAGCAGTTCTTC.